One and the same sample provided the 32 T cell receptor beta chains below, sequenced in a study of T cells in Graves' hyperthyroidism and ophthalmopathy. RNA transcripts provided the source from which TCR beta CDR3 regions were amplified. Initially, a first-round RT-PCR of the TCR CDR3 employed the HTBI primer set. MiXCR, applied by TCRdb to the multiplex PCR reads, yields one record per CDR3 protein. The sample shows fewer than 350,000 distinct CDR3 sequences, roughly 15% of them seen only once. Sequencing was done on a sample of blood. The receptors originated from a woman aged 45-59 years with Graves' hyperthyroidism that later progressed to Graves' ophthalmopathy.

This clonotype was counted ten times or more. The CDR3 DNA sequence: TGTGCCAGCAGCTTCGCGGGAGTCGGCCCCAATGAGCAGTTCTTC. Its protein product is CASSFAGVGPNEQFF. This chain links TRBV11-3 with TRBJ2-1; 7 nucleotides agree with TRBD2. Germline V CDR1 and CDR2: SGHNT, YENEEA. V lost 3 bases, J lost 6 bases, and 8 bases stayed unmatched. This CDR3 contains 15 residues.

This clonotype came up many times. The chain carries TRBV28 and TRBJ1-5, with D unresolved. Deletions cut 8 bases from V and 5 bases from J, with 7 bases between. The germline gives CDR1 MDHEN, CDR2 SYDVKM. This CDR3 is 11 amino acids long. The CDR3 region is CASGLDQPQHF. In nucleotides, the CDR3 is TGTGCCAGCGGTCTGGATCAGCCCCAGCATTTT.

This clonotype has a count of ten or more. The rearrangement joins TRBV28 to TRBJ2-2, with 8 bases that match TRBD1. CDR1 is MDHEN, CDR2 SYDVKM, per germline. The CDR3 contains 15 residues. The V and J ends lost 4 bases and 4 bases, in that order; junction bases with no gene match: 5. The CDR3 bases are TGTGCCAGCAGTTCCCAGGGGGCGCCCACCGGGGAGCTGTTTTTT. Its protein product is CASSSQGAPTGELFF.

This clonotype was counted many times. V and J are TRBV10-3 and TRBJ2-7; 13 positions agree with TRBD2. Germline loops: CDR1 ENHRY, CDR2 SYGVKD. The V gene end was trimmed by 2 bases and the J gene end by 2 bases; junction bases not matched to a gene: 0. The CDR3 spans 15 residues. The CDR3 nucleotides are TGTGCCATCAGTGAGGGGACTAGCGGGACCTACGAGCAGTACTTC. Translation gives CAISEGTSGTYEQYF.

This clonotype was picked up many times. The chain recombines TRBV5-6 with TRBJ2-1; weak D call: TRBD1 (6 bases). The germline V gene encodes CDR1 SGHDT and CDR2 YYEEEE. V lost 3 bases, J lost 7 bases, and 17 bases lay in between. The CDR3 extends over 15 amino acids. The CDR3 here is CASSSVKQGLNEQFF. The CDR3 nucleotides read TGTGCCAGCAGCTCCGTAAAACAGGGTTTGAATGAGCAGTTCTTC.

Worth noting for this clonotype: The CDR3 carries no conserved terminal phenylalanine or tryptophan, so it likely arises from a read error. The chain is built from TRBV5-5 and TRBJ1-1; tentative D call: TRBD1 (5 bases). The CDR3 is made up of 14 amino acids. V was cut by 2 bases and J by 1 base, with 9 bases left in between. Germline V gene lookup returns CDR1 SGHKS and CDR2 YYEKEE (reference sequence). The chain's CDR3 is CASSLGEQNTEAFL. The CDR3 region has the DNA TGTGCCAGCAGCTTAGGGGAACAGAACACTGAAGCTTTCCTT.

The chain is built from TRBV19 and TRBJ2-3; possible D gene TRBD2, 5 bases. V lost 6 bases and J lost 6, with 13 bases in between. Per germline, CDR1 LNHDA and CDR2 SQIVND (reference sequence). The CDR3 has 13 amino acids. DNA for the CDR3: TGTGCCAGTAGCCCCCGGGGTTTTGATACGCAGTATTTT. Translated, it gives CASSPRGFDTQYF.

This clonotype appeared many times. V gene TRBV28 combines with J gene TRBJ2-5, with D perhaps TRBD1 (6 bases). CDR3 length: 16 residues. CDR1 MDHEN and CDR2 SYDVKM come from the germline V gene. Trimming stripped 6 bases from V and 3 bases from J, with 20 bases between. CDR3 nucleotide sequence: TGTGCCAGCAGCTACAGGACAGATCGACCCGAAGAGACCCAGTACTTC. It yields the protein CASSYRTDRPEETQYF.

The chain has TRBV6-1 and TRBJ2-2; TRBD2 aligns across 7 bases. Germline CDR1 reads MNHNS; CDR2 reads SASEGT. Trimming cost V 7 bases and J 1 base; bases outside gene matches: 3. The CDR3 loop spans 14 amino acids. The CDR3 here is CASIAGQNTGELFF. CDR3 DNA sequence: TGTGCCAGCATAGCGGGTCAGAACACCGGGGAGCTGTTTTTT.

This clonotype showed up many times. The chain is built from TRBV7-9 and TRBJ2-7; D may be TRBD2 (5 bases). From germline, CDR1 is SEHNR and CDR2 FQNEAQ (reference sequence). The CDR3 extends over 12 amino acids. V was clipped by 5 bases and J by 4 bases, with 9 bases between them. DNA of the CDR3: TGTGCCAGCAGCGCCGGGATTTACGAGCAGTACTTC. It encodes CASSAGIYEQYF.

This clonotype has ten or more counts. The genes are TRBV28 and TRBJ2-5, with D unresolved. This CDR3 spans 12 amino acids. The V and J ends lost 3 bases and 5 bases respectively, with 7 bases between them. The V gene's germline CDR1 is MDHEN and CDR2 SYDVKM. CDR3 in amino acids: CASSFMRETQYF. The CDR3 nucleotides are TGTGCCAGCAGTTTCATGCGGGAGACCCAGTACTTC.

The chain links TRBV9 to TRBJ2-3; no reliable D call. Trimming took 0 bases from V and 0 from J, leaving 11 bases between them. There are 16 residues in the CDR3. In germline, CDR1 is SGDLS, CDR2 YYNGEE. CDR3 region: CASSVGATQSTDTQYF. In nucleotides, the CDR3 is TGTGCCAGCAGCGTAGGTGCGACCCAAAGCACAGATACGCAGTATTTT.

This clonotype has a handful of counts. A read error may be the cause here, since a much bigger clone is one base away. A read error is likely, as this CDR3 ends without the conserved phenylalanine or tryptophan. The chain uses TRBV11-2 and TRBJ2-7; no definite D call. The CDR3 has 13 amino acids. Trimming shortened V by 5 bases and J by 3 bases, and 11 bases separated the two germline ends. From germline, CDR1 is SGHAT and CDR2 FQNNGV. The CDR3 nucleotides read TGTGCCAGCAGCCCCTTTTCGGGCTACGAGCAGTACCTC. This sequence encodes CASSPFSGYEQYL.

About this clonotype: Being one base from a much bigger clone, this may be a read error. The chain is built from TRBV20-1 and TRBJ1-1, with D hard to call. Germline CDR1 is DFQATT and CDR2 is SNEGSKA (reference sequence). CDR3 size: 11 residues. The CDR3 nucleotides are TGCTTTTTGACGGGGAGCACTGAAGCTTTCTTT. Protein: CFLTGSTEAFF.

The sample holds a few counts of this clonotype. The rearrangement joins TRBV6-1 to TRBJ2-7; 14 bases are a match to TRBD2. Trimming cost V 5 bases and J 5 bases; bases outside gene matches: 5. The CDR3 has 15 amino acids. Germline assignment: CDR1 MNHNS and CDR2 SASEGT. The CDR3 nucleotides read TGTGCCAGCAGTTGGGGACTAGCGGGAGACCACGAGCAGTACTTC. Translation gives CASSWGLAGDHEQYF.

This clonotype was seen at least ten times. The V call is TRBV20-1, the J call TRBJ1-5, with D hard to call. CDR3 length equals 15 residues. The germline gives CDR1 DFQATT, CDR2 SNEGSKA (reference sequence). Trimming took off 0 bases at V and 4 bases at J, with 13 bases between the two ends. CDR3 sequence reads: CSARERSSLNQPQHF. The CDR3 coding sequence is TGCAGTGCTAGAGAACGCAGTTCTTTAAATCAGCCCCAGCATTTT.

Ten or more counts support this clonotype. The chain combines TRBV27 with TRBJ2-7, with D unclear. This CDR3 spans 14 amino acids. V lost 0 bases, J lost 6 bases, and 12 bases lay in between. Per the germline V gene, CDR1 is MNHEY and CDR2 is SMNVEV (reference sequence). This CDR3 reads CASSLSGSASEQYF. The CDR3 DNA reads TGTGCCAGCAGTTTATCGGGCAGTGCTTCCGAGCAGTACTTC.

This clonotype was observed a few times. The V call is TRBV18, the J call TRBJ1-6, with 8 bases that match TRBD1. The CDR3 totals 18 residues. V lost 3 bases and J lost 6; bases outside the gene matches: 13. Germline V CDR1 and CDR2: KGHSH, LQKENI. CDR3 region: CASSPLSLTGAGNSPLHF. The CDR3 DNA is TGTGCCAGCTCACCCTTATCTCTGACAGGGGCAGGTAATTCACCCCTCCACTTT.

This clonotype occurred a few times. A much larger clone lies one base from this, so it may be a read error. The genes are TRBV7-3 and TRBJ2-7; 7 bases align to TRBD1. This CDR3 region has 13 residues. V shed 2 bases, J shed 6 bases, and the junction held 4 bases outside the gene matches. The V gene's germline CDR1 is SGHTA and CDR2 FQGTGA. CDR3 loop: CASSLVQGSEQYF. CDR3 in DNA: TGTGCCAGCAGCTTAGTACAGGGGAGCGAGCAGTACTTC.

This clonotype was recorded many times. V and J are TRBV29-1 and TRBJ2-1; D possibly uses TRBD1 or TRBD2 (5 bases each). Germline V gene sequence: CDR1 SQVTM, CDR2 ANQGSEA. The V gene lost 5 bases and the J gene lost 6 bases, with 17 bases spanning the gap. The CDR3 has 14 amino acids. CDR3 nucleotide sequence: TGCAGCGTTTACGGACTCGTGGGGGTCAATGAGCAGTTCTTC. This translates into CSVYGLVGVNEQFF.

This clonotype was observed a few times. J is TRBJ2-1 and V is TRBV24-1, with 7 positions matching TRBD2. This CDR3 has 13 amino acids. J lost 3 bases, V lost 9 bases, and 4 bases had no gene match. Germline V gene sequence: CDR1 KGHDR, CDR2 SFDVKD. The CDR3, as DNA: TGTGCCACCGGAGCTAGCGGCTACAATGAGCAGTTCTTC. This codes for CATGASGYNEQFF.

The chain couples TRBV30 to TRBJ2-5; tentatively, D is TRBD1 or TRBD2 (6 bases each). The V gene lost 2 bases and the J gene lost 4 bases, with 14 bases spanning the gap. Germline loops: CDR1 GTSNPN, CDR2 SVGIG (reference sequence). The CDR3 runs to 14 residues. In nucleotides, the CDR3 is TGTGCCTGGAGTTTGGGGGGCGGCTTAGAGACCCAGTACTTC. It codes for CAWSLGGGLETQYF.

The V and J genes are TRBV28 and TRBJ1-6; D unresolved. The CDR3 runs 14 residues. The V and J ends lost 6 bases and 2 bases respectively, with 8 bases between them. Germline V gives CDR1 MDHEN, CDR2 SYDVKM. The CDR3 loop is CASSPGTYNSPLHF. The CDR3 DNA is TGTGCCAGCAGCCCCGGGACCTATAATTCACCCCTCCACTTT.

The chain links TRBV18 to TRBJ2-7, with a weak D call TRBD2 (5 bases). Per germline, CDR1 KGHSH and CDR2 LQKENI. This CDR3 is 14 amino acids long. Between the trimmed V and J ends, which lost 3 bases and 2 bases, there was a span of 11 bases. The CDR3: CASSPNGGPYEQYF. The CDR3 DNA follows: TGTGCCAGCTCACCGAATGGAGGACCCTACGAGCAGTACTTC.

This clonotype appeared many times. This chain links TRBV6-5 with TRBJ2-4; 9 bases are a match to TRBD1. In germline, CDR1 is MNHEY, CDR2 SVGAGI. The CDR3 has 16 amino acids. Losses at the gene ends were 2 bases for V and 3 bases for J; bases not matched to a gene: 5. The CDR3: CASSYRTGDGKNIQYF. CDR3 bases: TGTGCCAGCAGTTACCGGACAGGGGACGGCAAAAACATTCAGTACTTC.

This clonotype was detected many times. The chain has TRBV28 and TRBJ1-1, with no clear D. The CDR3 has 13 residues. Germline lookup yields CDR1 MDHEN and CDR2 SYDVKM. V lost 7 bases and J 3 bases, leaving 12 bases between the germline ends. The CDR3 protein is CASTLNSYTEAFF. The CDR3 nucleotides are TGTGCCAGCACCCTTAATTCCTACACTGAAGCTTTCTTT.

Concerning this clonotype itself: The junction departs from the called germline gene at one end, perhaps through a read error. This chain joins TRBV24-1 and TRBJ2-2; 7 bases map to TRBD1. Germline loops: CDR1 KGHDR, CDR2 SFDVKD. The CDR3 loop spans 15 amino acids. The CDR3 nucleotides read TGTGCCGCCAGTGACACCCGAGGGGGCCCCGGGGAGCTGTTTTTT. Amino acids: CAASDTRGGPGELFF.

This clonotype was counted at least ten times. This rearrangement joins TRBV27 to TRBJ2-5; D is ambiguous. This CDR3 contains 14 residues. Germline values: CDR1 MNHEY, CDR2 SMNVEV (reference sequence). V was shortened by 1 base and J by 5 bases, with 11 bases between the two germline ends. CDR3: CASSLLGPDETQYF. As DNA, the CDR3 is TGTGCCAGCAGTTTATTAGGGCCGGATGAGACCCAGTACTTC.

J is TRBJ2-3 and V is TRBV19; D may be TRBD1 (6 bases). Germline CDR1 LNHDA, CDR2 SQIVND (reference sequence). This CDR3 contains 15 residues. V was cut by 1 base and J by 2 bases, with 10 bases left in between. CDR3 residues: CASSIGGHLTDTQYF. CDR3 in DNA: TGTGCCAGTAGTATAGGGGGACACCTCACAGATACGCAGTATTTT. Together with reference TRBV19 and TRBJ2-3, the CDR3 gives the full variable domain: DGGITQSPKYLFRKEGQNVTLSCEQNLNHDAMYWYRQDPGQGLRLIYYSQIVNDFQKGDIAEGYSVSREKKESFPLTVTSAQKNPTAFYLCASSIGGHLTDTQYFGPGTRLTVL.

This clonotype was detected ten times or more. The chain links TRBV6-1 to TRBJ2-7; 11 positions agree with TRBD2. The germline V gene has CDR1 MNHNS and CDR2 SASEGT. The CDR3 contains 15 residues. V lost 6 bases to trimming and J lost 3 bases; unmatched junction nucleotides: 7. CDR3 sequence: CASRLLAGGSYEQYF. DNA for the CDR3: TGTGCCAGCAGACTCCTAGCGGGAGGAAGCTACGAGCAGTACTTC.

This clonotype was detected many times. The genes are TRBV14 and TRBJ2-3, with a tentative D call TRBD1 (6 bases). The V gene lost 4 bases and the J gene lost 0 bases, with 17 bases spanning the gap. The CDR3 spans 17 residues. CDR1 and CDR2 from the germline V gene are SGHDN and FVKESK. The CDR3 coding sequence is TGTGCCAGCAGCCCCGTGAGGGGGAGCGCGAGCACAGATACGCAGTATTTT. It codes for CASSPVRGSASTDTQYF.

This clonotype has just a few counts. This chain uses TRBV5-1 with TRBJ2-2; TRBD2 matches 12 bases. CDR3 length equals 16 residues. Germline V CDR1 and CDR2: SGHRS, YFSETQ. J lost 7 bases, V lost 4 bases, and 8 bases had no gene match. In DNA, the CDR3 is TGCGCCAGCAGCCTCCGGACTAGCGGGACGGGCGGGGAGCTGTTTTTT. Translating it yields CASSLRTSGTGGELFF.